The 20 T cell receptor beta chains presented below share a single source sample, sequenced in a study of blood T cell repertoires in COVID-19 (TCRdb year 2020). The method was the immunoSEQ multiplex PCR assay. Entries here come from immuneACCESS through TCRdb and include only in-frame sequences with V and J called. Some clones fail to appear in such tables; in the studies checked, an unresolved V gene covers under half of the shortfall, and the cause of the remainder is unknown. The sample data list 110,000 to 150,000 clones, and around 87% of these were observed just once. The top ten hold 5% to 6% of the sample. The sequenced sample consisted of peripheral blood. Every receptor here comes from a human donor in a cohort sampled during active COVID-19.

The chain combines TRBV28 with TRBJ1-3; D unclear. V was cut by 5 bases and J by 1 base, with 12 bases left in between. The CDR3 runs to 15 residues. Germline values: CDR1 MDHEN, CDR2 SYDVKM. CDR3 nucleotides: TGTGCCAGCAGTCCGGCGGCAGAATCTGGAAACACCATATATTTT. Protein sequence: CASSPAAESGNTIYF.

V and J are TRBV30 and TRBJ1-5; tentative D call: TRBD1 (6 bases). The length of the CDR3 is 12 residues. V lost 5 bases, J lost 7 bases, and 12 bases lay in between. The V gene's germline CDR1 is GTSNPN and CDR2 SVGIG (reference sequence). CDR3: CAWGVQGQPQHF. DNA for the CDR3: TGTGCCTGGGGGGTACAGGGACAGCCCCAGCATTTT.

The V call is TRBV19, the J call TRBJ1-5, with a tentative D call TRBD1 (5 bases). Germline CDR1 and CDR2: LNHDA and SQIVND (reference sequence). This CDR3 is built from 14 residues. V was shortened by 4 bases and J by 3 bases, with 10 bases between the two germline ends. The CDR3 is CASSKVRDNQPQHF. CDR3 DNA: TGTGCCAGTAGTAAGGTCAGGGACAATCAGCCCCAGCATTTT.

This clone was picked up a small number of times. The chain carries TRBV14 and TRBJ1-3; D possibly corresponds to TRBD1 (5 bases). V was shortened by 1 base and J by 0 bases, with 13 bases between the two germline ends. The CDR3 consists of 17 residues. CDR1 is SGHDN, CDR2 FVKESK, per germline. This CDR3 is CASSQGGTGISGNTIYF. In DNA form, the CDR3 reads TGTGCCAGCAGCCAAGGCGGGACCGGGATCTCTGGAAACACCATATATTTT. Based on the CDR3 plus reference TRBV14 and TRBJ1-3, the full variable domain is EAGVTQFPSHSVIEKGQTVTLRCDPISGHDNLYWYRRVMGKEIKFLLHFVKESKQDESGMPNNRFLAERTGGTYSTLKVQPAELEDSGVYFCASSQGGTGISGNTIYFGEGSWLTVV.

The rearrangement links TRBV6-5 to TRBJ1-2; D call uncertain. The CDR3 totals 13 residues. V lost 4 bases to trimming and J lost 4 bases, with 10 bases between them. Germline CDR1 MNHEY, CDR2 SVGAGI. CDR3: CASSLGSPYGYTF. For the CDR3, the DNA is TGTGCCAGCAGTTTGGGTAGCCCCTATGGCTACACCTTC.

The chain recombines TRBV15 with TRBJ2-7; the match to TRBD2 covers 9 bases. The CDR3 covers 15 residues. The V gene's germline CDR1 is LNHNV and CDR2 YYDKDF (reference sequence). V dropped 1 base and J dropped 5; count of bases not matched to a gene: 6. The CDR3 region has the DNA TGTGCCACCAGCAGAGTTCGCGGGGGGGCCCACGAGCAGTACTTC. Its translation is CATSRVRGGAHEQYF.

The chain recombines TRBV5-1 with TRBJ2-3; 10 bases agree with TRBD2. In germline, CDR1 is SGHRS, CDR2 YFSETQ. This CDR3 contains 16 residues. Trimming cost V 1 base and J 4 bases; bases outside gene matches: 6. CDR3 sequence reads: CASSLLSGGAADTQYF. CDR3 DNA sequence: TGCGCCAGCAGCTTGTTAAGCGGGGGGGCCGCAGATACGCAGTATTTT.

The gene calls are TRBV3-1 (or the pseudogene TRBV3-2) and TRBJ2-5; TRBD2 agrees at 12 bases. The germline V gene encodes CDR1 LGHDT and CDR2 YNNKEL (reference sequence). The CDR3 runs to 18 residues. J was trimmed by 3 bases and V by 1 base; bases with no gene match: 9. This CDR3 reads CASSQGILAGGREETQYF. The CDR3 coding sequence is TGTGCCAGCAGCCAAGGGATCCTAGCGGGGGGGAGGGAAGAGACCCAGTACTTC.

V gene TRBV29-1 combines with J gene TRBJ2-1; the match to TRBD2 covers 12 bases. CDR1 is SQVTM and CDR2 is ANQGSEA in the germline V gene. The length of the CDR3 is 14 residues. V lost 6 bases to trimming and J lost 9 bases; unmatched junction nucleotides: 9. This chain's CDR3 is CSVALAGGPVEQFF. CDR3 DNA sequence: TGCAGCGTCGCTCTAGCGGGAGGGCCGGTTGAGCAGTTCTTC.

The chain joins TRBV19 to TRBJ1-5; 8 positions agree with TRBD1. The V segment lost 4 bases and the J segment 0 bases; nucleotides outside the gene matches: 11. CDR1 is LNHDA, CDR2 SQIVND, per germline (reference sequence). The length of the CDR3 is 18 residues. The CDR3 sequence is CASSTGTGRGYSNQPQHF. The CDR3 nucleotides read TGTGCCAGTAGTACCGGGACAGGTAGGGGGTATAGCAATCAGCCCCAGCATTTT.

The chain recombines TRBV28 with TRBJ2-5; TRBD2 agrees at 11 bases. Looked up from germline, CDR1 is MDHEN and CDR2 is SYDVKM. J gave up 5 bases and V 5 bases, and 10 bases lay outside the gene matches. This CDR3 has 16 amino acids. This CDR3 reads CASSRTSGRWEETQYF. The CDR3, as DNA: TGTGCCAGCAGTCGTACTAGCGGGAGATGGGAGGAGACCCAGTACTTC.

The chain is built from TRBV9 and TRBJ1-2; no firm D call. The V gene lost 2 bases and the J gene lost 2 bases, with 7 bases spanning the gap. The germline gives CDR1 SGDLS, CDR2 YYNGEE. This CDR3 is built from 13 residues. The CDR3 bases are TGTGCCAGCAGCGTTGACAAGAACTATGGCTACACCTTC. Translated: CASSVDKNYGYTF. The full variable domain, its missing parts supplied by reference TRBV9 and TRBJ1-2, is DSGVTQTPKHLITATGQRVTLRCSPRSGDLSVYWYQQSLDQGLQFLIQYYNGEERAKGNILERFSAQQFPDLHSELNLSSLELGDSALYFCASSVDKNYGYTFGSGTRLTVV.

The chain is built from TRBV28 and TRBJ2-5; D perhaps matches TRBD1 (5 bases). Trimming pared 2 bases from V and 5 bases from J, leaving 18 bases between. The CDR3 length is 16 residues. Germline V gene lookup returns CDR1 MDHEN and CDR2 SYDVKM. The CDR3 reads CASSLRGRTGFETQYF. CDR3 nucleotide sequence: TGTGCCAGCAGTTTAAGAGGAAGAACAGGATTCGAGACCCAGTACTTC.

The CDR3 DNA sequence: TGTGCCAGCAGTCCCTGGACAGAAGAAGCTTTCTTT. Translation gives CASSPWTEEAFF. This chain uses TRBV6-5 with TRBJ1-1, with TRBD1 as a possible D gene (6 bases). Germline V CDR1 and CDR2: MNHEY, SVGAGI. V lost 5 bases and J lost 8, with 12 bases in between. There are 12 residues in the CDR3.

This clone appeared a few times. The chain couples TRBV28 to TRBJ1-2; 8 nucleotides align to TRBD1. The CDR3 spans 15 residues. V shed 7 bases, J shed 1 base, and the junction held 8 bases outside the gene matches. Germline CDR1 and CDR2: MDHEN and SYDVKM. In nucleotides, the CDR3 is TGTGCCAGCATCCCCTCAGGGGGCCTTAACTATGGCTACACCTTC. Residues: CASIPSGGLNYGYTF.

This clone was counted a single time. This rearrangement joins TRBV6-6 to TRBJ1-2; D not resolved. The CDR3 totals 14 residues. The V gene lost 10 bases and the J gene lost 5 bases, with 20 bases spanning the gap. Germline V gene data show CDR1 as MNHNY and CDR2 as SVGAGI (reference sequence). CDR3 residues: CATARREVVYGYTF. Written as DNA, the CDR3 is TGTGCCACCGCGAGGAGGGAAGTAGTTTATGGCTACACCTTC.

V gene TRBV27 combines with J gene TRBJ2-1; D is possibly TRBD2 (5 bases). Trimming left V 2 bases short and J 6 bases short, with 8 bases between. Germline assignment: CDR1 MNHEY and CDR2 SMNVEV (reference sequence). The CDR3 spans 13 residues. CDR3 nucleotide sequence: TGTGCCAGCAGTTTAATGGCGGGCAATGAGCAGTTCTTC. It is translated as CASSLMAGNEQFF.

The chain joins TRBV27 to TRBJ2-5, with TRBD1 matching over 7 bases. The length of the CDR3 is 16 residues. CDR1 MNHEY and CDR2 SMNVEV come from the germline V gene (reference sequence). The J segment lost 2 bases and the V segment lost 7 bases, leaving 13 bases of the junction unmatched. The CDR3 sequence: CASIIPRDSLQETQYF. In nucleotides, the CDR3 is TGTGCCAGCATCATTCCCCGGGACAGCCTACAAGAGACCCAGTACTTC.

The V gene is TRBV11-2, the J gene TRBJ2-3; D remains unclear. CDR1 SGHAT and CDR2 FQNNGV come from the germline V gene. The CDR3 totals 14 residues. With 0 bases removed from V and 1 base from J, the gap between germline ends came to 5 bases. This chain's CDR3 is CASSLDRGTDTQYF. For the CDR3, the DNA is TGTGCCAGCAGCTTAGATCGGGGCACAGATACGCAGTATTTT.

This chain connects TRBV28 to TRBJ1-2, with 7 bases aligning to TRBD1. The V and J ends lost 4 bases and 4 bases, in that order; junction bases with no gene match: 6. The germline CDR1 and CDR2 sequences are MDHEN and SYDVKM. The CDR3 is made up of 14 amino acids. Written as DNA, the CDR3 is TGTGCCAGCAGTTCAGGACAGGTGGGCTATGGCTACACCTTC. As protein: CASSSGQVGYGYTF.